Listed below are T cell receptor beta chains from one sample, sequenced in a study of T-cell reconstitution after alpha-beta-depleted transplantation in children. TCRdb re-called the PCR reads through MiXCR, storing one row per CDR3 protein. The table shows about 980,000 distinct CDR3 sequences, with roughly 31% occurring only once. Sample: PBMCs, mostly from graft donor cells, taken 360 days after TCRalphabeta/CD19-depleted stem cell transplant. The receptors stem from a boy younger than two who had a stem cell transplant for SCID, so the T cells may come from the graft donor. The CDR3 runs from the conserved cysteine through the conserved F or W. Fields, in order: V gene, clone size, D gene, J gene, CDR3 protein, CDR3 DNA. A D gene is named only where the DNA matches it firmly. The size of a clone is reported for some rows only, either as once, few or many, or as a class for expanded clones.

v_gene: TRBV20-1
abundance: -
d_gene: TRBD2
j_gene: TRBJ2-4
CDR3aa: CSAVPGLAGADIQYF
CDR3nt: TGCAGTGCTGTTCCGGGACTAGCGGGGGCGGACATTCAGTACTTC

v_gene: TRBV5-1
abundance: -
d_gene: TRBD1
j_gene: TRBJ2-4
CDR3aa: CASSLGTGLAKNIQYF
CDR3nt: TGCGCCAGCAGCTTGGGGACAGGATTAGCCAAAAACATTCAGTACTTC

v_gene: TRBV20-1
abundance: -
d_gene: TRBD2
j_gene: TRBJ2-7
CDR3aa: CSAPPAGGYYEQYF
CDR3nt: TGCAGTGCTCCACCAGCGGGGGGTTACTACGAGCAGTACTTC

v_gene: TRBV5-1
abundance: few
d_gene: -
j_gene: TRBJ2-7
CDR3aa: CASSSVLKRSSSYEQYF
CDR3nt: TGCGCCAGCAGCTCGGTGTTGAAGCGGTCGAGCTCCTACGAGCAGTACTTC

v_gene: TRBV29-1
abundance: -
d_gene: -
j_gene: TRBJ1-1
CDR3aa: CSVRQHTEAFF
CDR3nt: TGCAGCGTCCGGCAGCACACTGAAGCTTTCTTT

v_gene: TRBV27
abundance: few
d_gene: -
j_gene: TRBJ1-1
CDR3aa: CASSPYPQDLSTEAFF
CDR3nt: TGTGCCAGCAGTCCCTACCCCCAAGACCTGAGCACTGAAGCTTTCTTT

v_gene: TRBV9
abundance: -
d_gene: -
j_gene: TRBJ2-5
CDR3aa: CASSVMAGGETQYF
CDR3nt: TGTGCCAGCAGCGTAATGGCCGGCGGGGAGACCCAGTACTTC

v_gene: TRBV6-1
abundance: few
d_gene: TRBD1
j_gene: TRBJ1-2
CDR3aa: CASRRDRAVNYGYTF
CDR3nt: TGTGCCAGCAGGCGGGACAGGGCGGTTAACTATGGCTACACCTTC

v_gene: TRBV6-1
abundance: few
d_gene: TRBD2
j_gene: TRBJ2-3
CDR3aa: CASSRGLAEDTQYF
CDR3nt: TGTGCCAGCAGCAGGGGACTAGCTGAAGATACGCAGTATTTT

v_gene: TRBV4-3
abundance: -
d_gene: -
j_gene: TRBJ1-2
CDR3aa: CASSPFDGANYGYTF
CDR3nt: TGCGCCAGCAGCCCGTTCGACGGAGCTAACTATGGCTACACCTTC

v_gene: TRBV7-8
abundance: -
d_gene: TRBD1
j_gene: TRBJ1-6
CDR3aa: CASSLAQVPGQGWGSPLHF
CDR3nt: TGTGCCAGCAGCTTAGCCCAAGTCCCGGGACAGGGGTGGGGATCACCCCTCCACTTT

v_gene: TRBV7-2
abundance: -
d_gene: TRBD1
j_gene: TRBJ2-7
CDR3aa: CASSPTGGFRNEQYF
CDR3nt: TGTGCCAGCAGCCCGACAGGGGGATTTAGGAACGAGCAGTACTTC

v_gene: TRBV12-3/TRBV12-4
abundance: -
d_gene: -
j_gene: TRBJ2-5
CDR3aa: CASSWTLRETQYF
CDR3nt: TGTGCCAGCAGTTGGACTCTCCGGGAGACCCAGTACTTC

v_gene: TRBV7-6
abundance: -
d_gene: TRBD2
j_gene: TRBJ2-1
CDR3aa: CASSLALAGGRNEQFF
CDR3nt: TGTGCCAGCAGCTTAGCGCTAGCGGGGGGGCGTAATGAGCAGTTCTTC

v_gene: TRBV10-3
abundance: -
d_gene: -
j_gene: TRBJ2-5
CDR3aa: CAISRGGTFGELEETQYF
CDR3nt: TGTGCCATCAGCAGGGGAGGGACCTTCGGGGAACTGGAAGAGACCCAGTACTTC

v_gene: TRBV15
abundance: -
d_gene: -
j_gene: TRBJ2-5
CDR3aa: CATSSREIAVRETQYF
CDR3nt: TGTGCCACCAGCAGTCGGGAAATAGCGGTACGAGAGACCCAGTACTTC

v_gene: TRBV6-1
abundance: -
d_gene: -
j_gene: TRBJ2-5
CDR3aa: CASRSNAGSETQYF
CDR3nt: TGTGCCAGCAGATCAAACGCCGGGTCTGAGACCCAGTACTTC

v_gene: TRBV9
abundance: -
d_gene: TRBD1
j_gene: TRBJ2-3
CDR3aa: CASSVQGFPNTQYF
CDR3nt: TGTGCCAGCAGTGTACAGGGGTTCCCAAATACGCAGTATTTT

v_gene: TRBV10-1
abundance: -
d_gene: TRBD1
j_gene: TRBJ2-7
CDR3aa: CASQRGQGTYEQYF
CDR3nt: TGCGCCAGCCAACGGGGACAGGGCACCTACGAGCAGTACTTC

v_gene: TRBV20-1
abundance: many
d_gene: -
j_gene: TRBJ2-5
CDR3aa: CSRGDHQETQYF
CDR3nt: TGCAGTCGCGGGGACCATCAAGAGACCCAGTACTTC

v_gene: TRBV10-3
abundance: -
d_gene: -
j_gene: TRBJ2-7
CDR3aa: CAISEGTRREQYF
CDR3nt: TGTGCCATCAGTGAAGGGACAAGAAGGGAGCAGTACTTC

v_gene: TRBV3-1
abundance: few
d_gene: -
j_gene: TRBJ2-7
CDR3aa: CASSQGFGGDPYEQYF
CDR3nt: TGTGCCAGCAGCCAAGGGTTCGGAGGGGACCCTTACGAGCAGTACTTC

v_gene: TRBV12-3/TRBV12-4
abundance: -
d_gene: TRBD1
j_gene: TRBJ1-1
CDR3aa: CASSFRSQGERRAFF
CDR3nt: TGTGCCAGCAGTTTCCGTTCACAGGGGGAGAGGAGGGCTTTCTTT

v_gene: TRBV6-5
abundance: few
d_gene: -
j_gene: TRBJ2-7
CDR3aa: CASSYGATAYEQYF
CDR3nt: TGTGCCAGCAGTTACGGCGCCACAGCCTACGAGCAGTACTTC

v_gene: TRBV27
abundance: few
d_gene: -
j_gene: TRBJ1-6
CDR3aa: CASSLSWGNVSPLHF
CDR3nt: TGTGCCAGCAGTTTATCGTGGGGGAATGTTTCACCCCTCCACTTT

v_gene: TRBV11-2
abundance: few
d_gene: TRBD2
j_gene: TRBJ2-1
CDR3aa: CASSSPSRGGNEQFF
CDR3nt: TGTGCCAGCAGCTCCCCTTCCCGGGGGGGAAATGAGCAGTTCTTC

v_gene: TRBV20-1
abundance: -
d_gene: -
j_gene: TRBJ2-1
CDR3aa: CSARVVVEQFF
CDR3nt: TGCAGTGCTAGAGTGGTGGTTGAGCAGTTCTTC

v_gene: TRBV7-9
abundance: few
d_gene: TRBD1
j_gene: TRBJ1-3
CDR3aa: CASSSSQQGASRNTIYF
CDR3nt: TGTGCCAGCAGCTCATCACAACAGGGGGCAAGTCGAAACACCATATATTTT

v_gene: TRBV29-1
abundance: few
d_gene: TRBD1
j_gene: TRBJ1-1
CDR3aa: CSVHRGPFNTEAFF
CDR3nt: TGCAGCGTTCACAGGGGGCCATTCAACACTGAAGCTTTCTTT

v_gene: TRBV12-3/TRBV12-4
abundance: few
d_gene: TRBD2
j_gene: TRBJ2-1
CDR3aa: CASSRSGTSGEQFF
CDR3nt: TGTGCCAGCAGTCGATCCGGGACTAGCGGTGAGCAGTTCTTC

v_gene: TRBV6-1
abundance: -
d_gene: -
j_gene: TRBJ2-1
CDR3aa: CASRPGYPLTAYNEQFF
CDR3nt: TGTGCCAGCAGGCCAGGATACCCCCTCACAGCTTACAATGAGCAGTTCTTC